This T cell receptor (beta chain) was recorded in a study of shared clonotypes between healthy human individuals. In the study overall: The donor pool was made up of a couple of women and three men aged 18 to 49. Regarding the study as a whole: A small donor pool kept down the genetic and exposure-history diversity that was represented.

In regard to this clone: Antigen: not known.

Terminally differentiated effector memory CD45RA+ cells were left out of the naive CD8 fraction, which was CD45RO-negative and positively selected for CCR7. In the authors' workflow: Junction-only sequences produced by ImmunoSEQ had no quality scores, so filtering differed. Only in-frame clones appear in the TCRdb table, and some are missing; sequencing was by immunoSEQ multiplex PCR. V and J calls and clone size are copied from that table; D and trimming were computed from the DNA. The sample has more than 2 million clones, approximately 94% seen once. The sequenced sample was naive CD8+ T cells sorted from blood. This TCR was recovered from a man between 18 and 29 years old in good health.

The CDR3 DNA is TGTGCCAGCAGTGGCTGGCCGGACAGCACGAACACCGGGGAGCTGTTTTTT. It specifies CASSGWPDSTNTGELFF. The rearrangement links TRBV6-1 to TRBJ2-2; D is possibly TRBD1 (6 bases). CDR3 length: 17 amino acids. Per germline, CDR1 MNHNS and CDR2 SASEGT. Trimming took off 4 bases at V and 0 bases at J, with 15 bases between the two ends.